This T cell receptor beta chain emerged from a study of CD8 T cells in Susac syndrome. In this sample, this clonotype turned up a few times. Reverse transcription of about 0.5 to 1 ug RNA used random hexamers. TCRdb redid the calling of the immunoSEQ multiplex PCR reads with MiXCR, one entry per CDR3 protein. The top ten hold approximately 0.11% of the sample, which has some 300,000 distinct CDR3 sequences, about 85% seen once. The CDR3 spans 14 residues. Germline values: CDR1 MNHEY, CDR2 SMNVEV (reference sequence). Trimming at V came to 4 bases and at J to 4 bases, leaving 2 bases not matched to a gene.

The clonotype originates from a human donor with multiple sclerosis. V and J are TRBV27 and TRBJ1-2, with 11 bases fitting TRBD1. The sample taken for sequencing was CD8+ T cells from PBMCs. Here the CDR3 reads CASSWTGGGYGYTF. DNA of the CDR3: TGTGCCAGCAGTTGGACAGGGGGCGGCTATGGCTACACCTTC.